The clone carrying this T cell receptor (beta chain) has a handful of counts. Its antigen is undetermined. The data derive from a study of T cells after yellow fever vaccination. Study information: SMART-Seq v4 Ultra Low Input prepared libraries from low-cell fractions. Whole-study findings and limits: Abundant clonotypes (contaminants from the bulk population) could be present in FACS-sorted repertoires.

The study made its TCR cDNA through 5'RACE template switching. That step introduced a universal primer site along with UMIs. TCRdb ran MiXCR on the 5' RACE reads and lists one entry per CDR3 protein. The sample carries about 240,000 distinct CDR3 sequences, 6% to 7.5% recorded once. V lost 7 bases and J lost 2, with 15 bases in between. The length of the CDR3 is 14 residues. The rearrangement links TRBV12-3 or TRBV12-4 to TRBJ2-7, with D perhaps matching TRBD1 or TRBD2 (5 bases each). This TCR was sampled from a young man who received the YFV17D yellow fever vaccine. The sample consisted of CD4+ T cells sorted from PBMCs, taken 15 days after the yellow fever booster vaccination. CDR3 DNA: TGTGCCAGCACCCTCGGGACGCCCGCCTACGAGCAGTACTTC. This encodes CASTLGTPAYEQYF.